This T cell receptor beta chain was retrieved from a study of technical replicates of blood from a handful of donors (dated by TCRdb to between 2016 and 2019). The protocol used for the library was the immunoSEQ multiplex PCR assay. This is the immuneACCESS table as TCRdb keeps it, with only in-frame sequences that have V and J called. A part of the clones is gone; compared with another copy, unresolved V genes explain less than half, and the rest is unexplained. Counted in this sample were more than 13,000 clones; 60% to 80% of them appeared once. Of the sample, roughly 13% falls within the top ten clones. Points on this clone: Its antigen is currently not known. Per-nucleotide qualities are absent, and no much larger clonotype sits a single base away.

The clonotype comes from a human donor in good health. Specimen: PBMCs.

CDR3 loop: CASSTDGSRSGNTIYF. The DNA is as follows: TGCGCCAGCAGCACGGACGGGAGCCGCTCTGGAAACACCATATATTTT. Here the chain combines TRBV5-1 and TRBJ1-3; no D segment can be confidently identified. V is clipped by 4 bases and J by 0 bases, and the sequence between their germline boundaries is 14 bases long. The germline V gene provides CDR1 SGHRS and CDR2 YFSETQ. The CDR3 spans 16 residues, from the cysteine through the phenylalanine. The retained sequence is limited to the CDR3, 48 bases, with the frame set at the first base.